This TCR beta chain was obtained from a study of CD8+CD57+ T cells in acquired aplastic anemia (dated by TCRdb to the late 2010s). Background on the whole study: DNA extracted from sorted CD4+ and CD8+ cells had a mean of roughly 3 ug, with a range of roughly 0.19 to 27.4 ug. CD8+CD57+ expansion was defined as frequency above the mean frequency observed in healthy subjects.

General conclusions and limits of the study: Between patients and healthy controls, no significant difference in CD8+ Simpson's diversity was found (P=0.060). Around 27 CD8+ CDR3 sequences were found in both patients and controls but appeared to be highly expressed in patients and within the immunodominant clones of the patients.

This clonotype was picked up many times. The antigen it binds to is not known. Per-nucleotide qualities are absent, and no much larger clonotype sits a single base away. Genomic DNA served as template for TCR beta VDJ combination and CDR3 sequence profiling. An Illumina HiSeq 2000 was the platform used for TCR repertoire sequencing. In the source study's methods: Repertoire assessment relied on Simpson's diversity index, CDR3 size and DJ length profiles, and TRBV/TRBJ rearrangement plots. The immunodominant clone was defined as the most abundant DNA sequence in deep sequencing data. CDR3 amino acid sequences were screened for sharing across subjects and compared with published repertoires and the VDJdb database. Through fastp at Q25 and MiXCR, TCRdb rebuilt clones from the public reads, retaining in-frame beta chains. Entries are consolidated by CDR3 protein sequence, retaining the most common genes and DNA. The V and J calls reflect TCRdb's pipeline rather than the authors' work. Counted in this sample were more than 200,000 distinct CDR3 sequences; almost 50% of them appeared once. The ten largest clones represent roughly 21% of the sample.

Expansion of CD8+CD57+ cells had been shown by flow cytometry in the patients chosen for sequencing. Severe acquired aplastic anemia was diagnosed in all patients according to International Study of Aplastic Anemia and Agranulocytosis and Camitta criteria. At the time blood was sampled, none of the patients had received any therapy. The study deep-sequenced TCR repertoires of sorted CD4+ and CD8+ blood T cells from severe aplastic anemia patients and healthy subjects. Patients were enrolled under clinicaltrials.gov protocols 00001620, 01623167, 00001397, 00071045, 00081523 and 00961064 in the USA. Ficoll-Paque density gradient centrifugation was used to isolate peripheral blood mononuclear cells. Before DNA extraction, CD4+ and CD8+ T cells were sorted by FACS or by magnetic beads. In the germline V gene, CDR1 corresponds to MNHNS and CDR2 to SASEGT. V has 5 bases trimmed and J has 9 bases trimmed; junction bases matching no gene number 10. From cysteine to phenylalanine, the CDR3 is 16 amino acids long. CDR3 DNA only is kept here, 48 bases in frame from base 1.

Sequencing used sorted CD4+, CD8+, or CD8+CD57+ T cells (not recorded which) from PBMCs. Recombination connected TRBV6-1 to TRBJ1-6, with 10 central nucleotides matching TRBD1. The receptor's source is a human donor with aplastic anemia. CDR3 sequence: CASSTRDRGLRSPLHF. The DNA sequence is as follows: TGTGCCAGCAGTACCAGGGACAGGGGATTACGTTCACCCCTCCACTTT.